Reported below is one T cell receptor (beta chain). Its antigen is as yet unknown. Germline-derived CDR1 and CDR2 are SGHRS and YFSETQ. Trimming shortened V by 4 bases and J by 3 bases, and 10 bases separated the two germline ends. The CDR3 has 13 amino acids. PCR involved 60 Vbeta and 13 Jbeta primers. Produced via immunoSEQ multiplex PCR; TCRdb's table is partial and in-frame only. This table has over 150,000 clones, roughly 79% appearing once. The data stem from a study of cytomegalovirus exposure and HLA in healthy donors. Study-wide results and caveats: Overall, roughly 150 TCR beta chains were annotated as cytomegalovirus-associated.

Sequencing used PBMCs. This TCR derives from a woman younger than 35 in good health and CMV-seronegative. The chain is built from TRBV5-1 and TRBJ1-1; the D gene is possibly TRBD1 (5 bases). In DNA, the CDR3 is TGCGCCAGCAGCCCCCTAGGGGACACTGAAGCTTTCTTT. It translates to CASSPLGDTEAFF.